One sample yielded the 24 T cell receptor beta chains listed below, sequenced in a study of shared clonotypes between healthy human individuals. Produced via immunoSEQ multiplex PCR; TCRdb's table is partial and in-frame only. The sample carries roughly 1 million clones, roughly 70% recorded once. The sample was memory CD4+ T cells sorted from blood. Noted subset: CD45RA-negative fraction. These receptors came from a man between 18 and 35 years old in good health.

The chain is built from TRBV7-2 and TRBJ2-2, with 13 bases fitting TRBD2. Germline V gives CDR1 SGHTA, CDR2 FQGNSA. The CDR3 has 15 residues. V shed 5 bases, J shed 8 bases, and the junction held 5 bases outside the gene matches. The CDR3 DNA is TGTGCCAGCAGCCAGCGACTAGCGGGGGGTGGGGAGCTGTTTTTT. Translated, it gives CASSQRLAGGGELFF.

This clone was picked up a small number of times. V gene TRBV2 combines with J gene TRBJ1-4, with D perhaps matching TRBD1 (5 bases). The CDR3 is made up of 13 amino acids. V was pared by 8 bases and J by 4 bases, with 11 bases between. The germline V gene encodes CDR1 SNHLY and CDR2 FYNNEI. The CDR3 coding sequence is TGTGCCAGCCAGAGGGGCCTTAATGAAAAACTGTTTTTT. Amino acid sequence: CASQRGLNEKLFF.

This chain links TRBV5-1 with TRBJ1-5; weak D call: TRBD1 (6 bases). CDR1 and CDR2 (germline): SGHRS, YFSETQ. The CDR3 is 14 residues long. Trimming left V 0 bases short and J 5 bases short, with 9 bases between. This CDR3 is CASSLGAGDQPQHF. CDR3 DNA: TGCGCCAGCAGCTTGGGGGCAGGGGATCAGCCCCAGCATTTT.

The chain couples TRBV12-5 to TRBJ2-1; 8 nucleotides align to TRBD1. The CDR3 consists of 15 residues. After removal of 5 bases from V and 3 bases from J, the junction contained 6 bases not matched to a gene. Germline-derived CDR1 and CDR2 are LGHNT and FRNRAP. CDR3 DNA sequence: TGTGCTAGTGGTCCCGGACAGGGTAACTACAATGAGCAGTTCTTC. Amino acids: CASGPGQGNYNEQFF.

The chain employs TRBV28 and TRBJ2-7; D remains unclear. V was trimmed by 3 bases and J by 5 bases, leaving 11 bases between them. CDR1 and CDR2 from the germline V gene are MDHEN and SYDVKM. CDR3 length equals 13 residues. The CDR3: CASSFRRTNEQYF. CDR3 bases: TGTGCCAGCAGTTTTCGCAGGACCAACGAGCAGTACTTC.

This sequence joins TRBV2 and TRBJ1-4; D is possibly TRBD1 (5 bases). The length of the CDR3 is 13 residues. Germline V gene data show CDR1 as SNHLY and CDR2 as FYNNEI. V lost 8 bases, J lost 7 bases, and 14 bases lay in between. CDR3 in amino acids: CASGLGGFEKLFF. DNA for the CDR3: TGTGCCAGCGGCTTGGGGGGTTTTGAAAAACTGTTTTTT. Full variable domain (rest looked up from reference TRBV2 and TRBJ1-4): EPEVTQTPSHQVTQMGQEVILRCVPISNHLYFYWYRQILGQKVEFLVSFYNNEISEKSEIFDDQFSVERPDGSNFTLKIRSTKLEDSAMYFCASGLGGFEKLFFGSGTQLSVL.

This chain links TRBV6-1 with TRBJ1-5, with D hard to call. V lost 0 bases to trimming and J lost 7 bases, with 7 bases between them. The CDR3 length is 13 residues. From germline, CDR1 is MNHNS and CDR2 SASEGT. CDR3 in amino acids: CASSEARLQPQHF. The CDR3 DNA reads TGTGCCAGCAGTGAAGCCAGGTTGCAGCCCCAGCATTTT.

V gene TRBV5-8 combines with J gene TRBJ2-4; tentatively, D is TRBD1 or TRBD2 (7 bases each). The V end was cut by 2 bases, the J end by 0 bases, with 12 bases between. CDR1 is SGHTS, CDR2 YDEGEE, per germline. The CDR3 has 16 amino acids. The CDR3 nucleotides are TGTGCCAGCAGCTTTCAGGGGGAGGGAGCCAAAAACATTCAGTACTTC. This translates into CASSFQGEGAKNIQYF.

The chain is built from TRBV5-6 and TRBJ2-5; 8 positions match TRBD2. The CDR3 is 14 residues long. Per germline, CDR1 SGHDT and CDR2 YYEEEE. The ends lost 2 bases at V and 5 bases at J; junction bases unmatched: 5. The DNA for the CDR3 is TGTGCCAGCAGCTTTGGACTAGCAGGGGAGACCCAGTACTTC. Translation gives CASSFGLAGETQYF. The full variable domain, with the rest looked up from reference TRBV5-6 and TRBJ2-5, is DAGVTQSPTHLIKTRGQQVTLRCSPKSGHDTVSWYQQALGQGPQFIFQYYEEEERQRGNFPDRFSGHQFPNYSSELNVNALLLGDSALYLCASSFGLAGETQYFGPGTRLLVL.

The chain uses TRBV5-6 and TRBJ1-5; the D gene is possibly TRBD1 (6 bases). V shed 4 bases and J shed 5 bases, with 19 bases lying between them. This CDR3 has 16 amino acids. Per the germline V gene, CDR1 is SGHDT and CDR2 is YYEEEE. Here the CDR3 reads CASSRQTGRRDQPQHF. The CDR3 DNA reads TGTGCCAGCAGCAGACAGACAGGTCGTCGGGATCAGCCCCAGCATTTT.

A single count supports this clone. The chain recombines TRBV7-2 with TRBJ1-1; 7 bases agree with TRBD1. The CDR3 loop spans 13 amino acids. V shed 5 bases, J shed 4 bases, and the junction held 4 bases outside the gene matches. Germline CDR1 and CDR2: SGHTA and FQGNSA. The CDR3 is CASSGYRGTEAFF. The CDR3 coding sequence is TGTGCCAGCAGCGGATACAGGGGCACTGAAGCTTTCTTT. The variable domain in full, completed from reference TRBV7-2 and TRBJ1-1, reads GAGVSQSPSNKVTEKGKDVELRCDPISGHTALYWYRQSLGQGLEFLIYFQGNSAPDKSGLPSDRFSAERTGGSVSTLTIQRTQQEDSAVYLCASSGYRGTEAFFGQGTRLTVV.

This rearrangement joins TRBV6-1 to TRBJ2-7; 12 nucleotides align to TRBD2. The CDR3 is 14 residues long. Germline CDR1 reads MNHNS; CDR2 reads SASEGT. V trimming: 7 bases; J trimming: 3 bases; junction bases outside the gene matches: 4. For the CDR3, the DNA is TGTGCCAGCACTTCTAGCGGGGGGGGCTACGAGCAGTACTTC. The encoded protein is CASTSSGGGYEQYF.

This chain connects TRBV10-3 to TRBJ1-2, with D hard to call. V dropped 0 bases and J dropped 5 bases, with 7 bases sitting between them. CDR3 length equals 13 residues. The germline V gene has CDR1 ENHRY and CDR2 SYGVKD. CDR3 residues: CAISESSEYGYTF. The CDR3 DNA sequence: TGTGCCATCAGTGAGTCCTCAGAATATGGCTACACCTTC.

The CDR3 region is CATKGREEGELFF. The CDR3 coding sequence is TGTGCCACCAAAGGGCGGGAAGAGGGGGAGCTGTTTTTT. This chain links TRBV2 with TRBJ2-2; D may be TRBD2 (6 bases). V lost 10 bases to trimming and J lost 8 bases, with 17 bases between them. The CDR3 covers 13 residues. Germline loops: CDR1 SNHLY, CDR2 FYNNEI.

This sequence joins TRBV11-2 and TRBJ1-1; D may be TRBD1 (5 bases). Germline lookup yields CDR1 SGHAT and CDR2 FQNNGV. With 4 bases removed from V and 0 bases from J, the gap between germline ends came to 9 bases. The CDR3 is 14 amino acids. CDR3 nucleotide sequence: TGTGCCAGCAGCTGGGGGAGTATGAACACTGAAGCTTTCTTT. Its translation: CASSWGSMNTEAFF.

The rearrangement links TRBV5-4 to TRBJ2-7, with 7 bases aligning to TRBD1. Germline loops: CDR1 SGHNT, CDR2 YYREEE (reference sequence). J was trimmed by 0 bases and V by 4 bases; bases with no gene match: 7. The CDR3 has 15 amino acids. This CDR3 reads CASSPYRGSSYEQYF. The CDR3 bases are TGTGCCAGCAGCCCTTACAGGGGAAGCTCCTACGAGCAGTACTTC.

The chain combines TRBV28 with TRBJ1-1; D is perhaps TRBD1 (5 bases). The CDR3 is made up of 15 amino acids. V lost 5 bases to trimming and J lost 4 bases, with 17 bases between them. The germline V gene encodes CDR1 MDHEN and CDR2 SYDVKM. The CDR3 sequence is CASSAGHQQTTEAFF. The CDR3 DNA reads TGTGCCAGCAGTGCCGGACACCAACAGACCACTGAAGCTTTCTTT.

The chain links TRBV6-5 to TRBJ1-6; the match to TRBD1 covers 7 bases. Trimming at V came to 3 bases and at J to 9 bases, leaving 11 bases not matched to a gene. The CDR3 covers 16 residues. In germline, CDR1 is MNHEY, CDR2 SVGAGI. CDR3 sequence: CASSYWETGSGSPLHF. CDR3 DNA sequence: TGTGCCAGCAGTTATTGGGAGACAGGGTCGGGTTCACCCCTCCACTTT.

The chain combines TRBV28 with TRBJ1-1, with 7 bases lining up with TRBD1. Germline V gene lookup returns CDR1 MDHEN and CDR2 SYDVKM. The CDR3 spans 14 residues. Germline trimming cut 9 bases from V and 6 bases from J; bases unmatched to any gene: 13. The CDR3, as DNA: TGTGCCAGTTACGCCAGGGGGGGGCCCTCTGAAGCTTTCTTT. Protein product: CASYARGGPSEAFF.

This clone was seen more than once but under ten times. This CDR3 is CAWSVQIGNTEAFF. CDR3 nucleotide sequence: TGTGCCTGGAGTGTCCAAATCGGGAACACTGAAGCTTTCTTT. This chain connects TRBV30 to TRBJ1-1, with D unclear. This CDR3 has 14 amino acids. Germline lookup yields CDR1 GTSNPN and CDR2 SVGIG (reference sequence). V was trimmed by 0 bases and J by 1 base, leaving 9 bases between them.

Details on this clone: The same CDR3 is also encoded by other DNA sequences in this sample. CDR3 loop: CASSPGQSNQPQHF. CDR3 in DNA: TGTGCCAGCTCACCGGGACAGAGCAATCAGCCCCAGCATTTT. This chain uses TRBV18 with TRBJ1-5; TRBD1 agrees at 7 bases. Germline values: CDR1 KGHSH, CDR2 LQKENI. V trimming: 3 bases; J trimming: 1 base; junction bases outside the gene matches: 0. The CDR3 loop spans 14 amino acids.

The genes are TRBV5-8 and TRBJ2-3; D possibly uses TRBD1 or TRBD2 (5 bases each). With 3 bases removed from V and 4 bases from J, the gap between germline ends came to 15 bases. Germline-derived CDR1 and CDR2 are SGHTS and YDEGEE. This CDR3 has 15 amino acids. The chain's CDR3 is CASSYWRRDADTQYF. CDR3 nucleotide sequence: TGTGCCAGCAGCTATTGGAGAAGGGACGCAGATACGCAGTATTTT. The full variable domain, in which reference TRBV5-8 and TRBJ2-3 provide the parts outside the CDR3, is EAGVTQSPTHLIKTRGQQATLRCSPISGHTSVYWYQQALGLGLQFLLWYDEGEERNRGNFPPRFSGRQFPNYSSELNVNALELEDSALYLCASSYWRRDADTQYFGPGTRLTVL.

The J gene is TRBJ2-1, the V gene TRBV27; D is ambiguous. Germline V gene lookup returns CDR1 MNHEY and CDR2 SMNVEV (reference sequence). The CDR3 is 13 amino acids. The V end lost 5 bases, the J end lost 8 bases, and 13 bases lay between the germline ends. CDR3 region: CASSPRPAHEQFF. CDR3 coding DNA: TGTGCCAGCAGTCCCCGGCCCGCACATGAGCAGTTCTTC.

Comment on this clone: At one boundary the junction diverges from the germline segment, which might be a read error. The J gene is TRBJ2-1, the V gene TRBV2; 11 nucleotides line up with TRBD2. The germline V gene has CDR1 SNHLY and CDR2 FYNNEI. The CDR3 covers 14 residues. The CDR3 here is CASGGQGASGGPIF. Written as DNA, the CDR3 is TGTGCCAGCGGAGGTCAAGGGGCTAGCGGGGGGCCGATCTTC.